This is a list of T cell receptor beta chains from one sample in a study of T-cell memory formation after mild COVID-19. TCRdb independently ran MiXCR on the 5' RACE reads; one entry per CDR3 protein. The sample includes roughly 80,000 distinct CDR3 sequences, nearly 25% of them seen just once. Sequencing used PBMCs or a T cell subset sorted from them (not recorded which). These receptors all come from a man between 18 and 29 years old who had mild COVID-19 (a few samples of this study predate the infection). Cell type and time point are not known. The CDR3 runs from the conserved cysteine through the conserved F or W. D genes are given only for firm matches. Size tells how often a clone was seen (once, few, many) or the class of an expanded clone, and some rows leave it out.

J,size,D,V,DNA,CDR3
TRBJ2-6,many,-,TRBV10-3,TGTGCCATCAGTGATAGTTTTACTGGGGCCAACGTCCTGACTTTC,CAISDSFTGANVLTF
TRBJ1-1,-,-,TRBV3-1,TGTGCCAGCAGCTCCCCGACAGACACTGAAGCTTTCTTT,CASSSPTDTEAFF
TRBJ2-7,few,-,TRBV7-2,TGTGCCAGCAGCTACTTTGGGCCAGCGAGCTCCTACGAGCAGTACTTC,CASSYFGPASSYEQYF
TRBJ1-1,many,-,TRBV20-1,TGCAGTGCCGCACGGAACACTGAAGCTTTCTTT,CSAARNTEAFF
TRBJ2-7,-,TRBD2,TRBV29-1,TGCAGCGCTTACGCTCGGGGGGTTGGTGGTTCCTACGAGCAGTACTTC,CSAYARGVGGSYEQYF
TRBJ2-2,few,-,TRBV6-5,TGTGCCAGCAGTTACGGGAAAAACACCGGGGAGCTGTTTTTT,CASSYGKNTGELFF
TRBJ1-1,-,TRBD1,TRBV5-1,TGCGCCAGCAGCTACCGCCGGGACAGAGTCTTGAACACTGAAGCTTTCTTT,CASSYRRDRVLNTEAFF
TRBJ2-4,many,TRBD1,TRBV19,TGTGCCAGTAGTGGGACAGGGAGGATGGAAAACATTCAGTACTTC,CASSGTGRMENIQYF
TRBJ1-1,-,TRBD1,TRBV5-1,TGCGCCAGCAGCTTGACGGGGACAGGGGGGATGAACACTGAAGCTTTCTTT,CASSLTGTGGMNTEAFF
TRBJ2-1,-,TRBD2,TRBV7-9,TGTGCCAGCAGCACCGGGACTAACAATGAGCAGTTCTTC,CASSTGTNNEQFF
TRBJ2-5,few,-,TRBV6-5,TGTGCCAGCAGTTACTCGATCACCCAAGAGACCCAGTACTTC,CASSYSITQETQYF
TRBJ2-3,few,-,TRBV28,TGTGCCAGCAGTGTCGCCCGCACAGATACGCAGTATTTT,CASSVARTDTQYF
TRBJ1-5,-,TRBD1,TRBV4-1,TGCGCCAGCAGCCTAAACAGGGGCAGGAAGCCCCAGCATTTT,CASSLNRGRKPQHF